Below are 14 T cell receptor beta chains sequenced from a single sample in a study of CD8 T cells in Susac syndrome. RNA was extracted with the RNeasy kit, and a quantity of roughly 0.5 to 1 ug was reverse transcribed using random hexamers. Via MiXCR, TCRdb re-called the immunoSEQ multiplex PCR reads, giving one row per CDR3 protein. Of approximately 140,000 distinct CDR3 sequences in the sample, approximately 95% were seen once. Material for sequencing was CD8+ T cells from PBMCs. These receptors came from a human donor in good health.

This sequence joins TRBV20-1 and TRBJ2-7, with D possibly matching TRBD2 (6 bases). This CDR3 has 13 amino acids. The V gene lost 5 bases and the J gene lost 0 bases, with 11 bases spanning the gap. CDR1 is DFQATT, CDR2 SNEGSKA, per germline (reference sequence). The DNA of the CDR3 is TGCAGTGCTTGGGACGGGAGCTCCTACGAGCAGTACTTC. This translates into CSAWDGSSYEQYF.

The V call is TRBV5-1, the J call TRBJ2-2, with 12 bases that match TRBD2. Germline-derived CDR1 and CDR2 are SGHRS and YFSETQ. The junction had 6 bases not matched to a gene; V was cut back by 4 bases and J by 2 bases. This CDR3 has 17 amino acids. The CDR3 coding sequence is TGCGCCAGCAGCCCCGGGACTAGCGGGCCTAACACCGGGGAGCTGTTTTTT. Translating it yields CASSPGTSGPNTGELFF.

The V and J genes are TRBV5-8 and TRBJ2-2; D is undetermined. Germline V gene sequence: CDR1 SGHTS, CDR2 YDEGEE. This CDR3 is built from 13 residues. V was shortened by 7 bases and J by 2 bases, with 9 bases between the two germline ends. The CDR3, as DNA: TGTGCCAGCCGACAACCTAACACCGGGGAGCTGTTTTTT. As protein: CASRQPNTGELFF.

The V call is TRBV20-1, the J call TRBJ2-7, with D maybe TRBD1 (5 bases). Trimming cost V 0 bases and J 6 bases, with 9 bases left between them. The CDR3 runs to 12 residues. Looked up from germline, CDR1 is DFQATT and CDR2 is SNEGSKA (reference sequence). CDR3 loop: CSARDQGSEQYF. The DNA for the CDR3 is TGCAGTGCTAGAGATCAGGGTAGCGAGCAGTACTTC.

This chain connects TRBV5-1 to TRBJ2-1; a possible D gene is TRBD2 (5 bases). CDR3 length equals 14 residues. V lost 1 base and J 4 bases, leaving 9 bases between the germline ends. The V gene's germline CDR1 is SGHRS and CDR2 YFSETQ. This CDR3 reads CASSLFTGYNEQFF. As DNA, the CDR3 is TGCGCCAGCAGCTTGTTCACGGGGTACAATGAGCAGTTCTTC.

The chain has TRBV20-1 and TRBJ1-4, with a possible D match to TRBD1 (5 bases). CDR3 size: 13 residues. V was trimmed by 3 bases and J by 7 bases, leaving 12 bases between them. Germline V gene data show CDR1 as DFQATT and CDR2 as SNEGSKA (reference sequence). The DNA for the CDR3 is TGCAGTGCTAGGAAAGGGGATGGTGAAAAACTGTTTTTT. This gives the protein CSARKGDGEKLFF.

This chain uses TRBV2 with TRBJ2-5, with 7 positions matching TRBD2. CDR1 and CDR2 from the germline V gene are SNHLY and FYNNEI. The ends lost 8 bases at V and 2 bases at J; junction bases unmatched: 5. This CDR3 spans 13 amino acids. The CDR3 sequence is CASPTSEQETQYF. The CDR3 region has the DNA TGTGCCAGCCCCACTAGCGAACAAGAGACCCAGTACTTC. Filled out from reference TRBV2 and TRBJ2-5, the complete variable domain reads EPEVTQTPSHQVTQMGQEVILRCVPISNHLYFYWYRQILGQKVEFLVSFYNNEISEKSEIFDDQFSVERPDGSNFTLKIRSTKLEDSAMYFCASPTSEQETQYFGPGTRLLVL.

The rearrangement uses TRBV29-1 and TRBJ2-7, with a weak D call TRBD1 (5 bases). CDR1 is SQVTM and CDR2 is ANQGSEA in the germline V gene. The CDR3 length is 12 residues. The germline V and J ends were trimmed by 2 bases and 3 bases, with 8 bases remaining between them. In nucleotides, the CDR3 is TGCAGCGTTGAAAATGACAGCTACGAGCAGTACTTC. Its protein product is CSVENDSYEQYF.

This clonotype occurred once. The chain carries TRBV6-5 and TRBJ2-1, with 7 bases aligning to TRBD1. After removal of 7 bases from V and 8 bases from J, the junction contained 11 bases not matched to a gene. This CDR3 spans 14 amino acids. The germline gives CDR1 MNHEY, CDR2 SVGAGI. CDR3 in amino acids: CASTQGDAGHEQFF. The CDR3 DNA follows: TGTGCCAGCACCCAGGGGGACGCGGGCCATGAGCAGTTCTTC.

In DNA, the CDR3 is TGTGCCAGCAGTTCTCGGGACAGCAGGTATGAGCAGTTCTTC. Residues: CASSSRDSRYEQFF. This chain uses TRBV6-2 or TRBV6-3 with TRBJ2-1; 7 nucleotides line up with TRBD1. Germline values: CDR1 MNHEY, CDR2 SVGEGT. The CDR3 covers 14 residues. The ends lost 4 bases at V and 8 bases at J; junction bases unmatched: 8.

J is TRBJ2-3 and V is TRBV7-2, with 11 positions matching TRBD2. The CDR3 runs 17 residues. The V gene end was trimmed by 4 bases and the J gene end by 2 bases; junction bases not matched to a gene: 8. Germline V gene lookup returns CDR1 SGHTA and CDR2 FQGNSA. CDR3 DNA sequence: TGTGCCAGCAGCTCCCCCGGGACTAGCGGTTACACAGATACGCAGTATTTT. It codes for CASSSPGTSGYTDTQYF. Together with reference TRBV7-2 and TRBJ2-3, the CDR3 gives the full variable domain: GAGVSQSPSNKVTEKGKDVELRCDPISGHTALYWYRQSLGQGLEFLIYFQGNSAPDKSGLPSDRFSAERTGGSVSTLTIQRTQQEDSAVYLCASSSPGTSGYTDTQYFGPGTRLTVL.

V is TRBV21-1 and J is TRBJ2-1; the DNA was not used to check the table's D call, TRBD1. TRBV21-1 is designated a pseudogene. The CDR3 totals 13 residues. This chain's CDR3 is CASIPEGENEQFF. The CDR3 DNA reads TGTGCCAGCATCCCGGAGGGGGAAAATGAGCAGTTCTTC.

The chain recombines TRBV5-6 with TRBJ2-5, with 7 bases aligning to TRBD1. Germline V lookup: CDR1 SGHDT, CDR2 YYEEEE. The CDR3 consists of 13 residues. V was clipped by 4 bases and J by 5 bases; unmatched bases: 5. The CDR3 protein is CASSNTGDETQYF. CDR3 sequence (DNA): TGTGCCAGCAGCAACACAGGGGACGAGACCCAGTACTTC.

This chain connects TRBV7-8 to TRBJ2-1, with D unclear. There are 16 residues in the CDR3. Germline V gene data show CDR1 as SGHVS and CDR2 as FQNEAQ. The V end was cut by 5 bases, the J end by 4 bases, with 18 bases between. CDR3 DNA sequence: TGTGCCAGCAGCCTGCCCGACACCCCGAATTACAATGAGCAGTTCTTC. Protein: CASSLPDTPNYNEQFF.